Each of the 28 T cell receptor beta chains below was sequenced from the same sample in a study of CD4 T cells in relation to SARS-CoV-2 and coronaviruses. These TCRs' antigens remain unknown. The unexposed donors gave CD4+ T cells in about 2010-2019, prior to COVID-19. Isolation of CD4+ T cells took place after roughly nine days in culture. Method: immunoSEQ multiplex PCR; TCRdb's copy keeps in-frame clones and lacks some. The data show 15,000 to 20,000 clones, about three quarters seen once. The sequenced sample consisted of CD4+ T cells from PBMCs, cultured in vitro. The receptors derive from a human donor in good health.

This chain connects TRBV18 to TRBJ2-7; 11 bases align to TRBD2. The CDR3 contains 14 residues. J was trimmed by 7 bases and V by 6 bases; bases with no gene match: 8. CDR1 is KGHSH, CDR2 LQKENI, per germline. The CDR3 loop is CASSRLAGPLEQYF. In DNA form, the CDR3 reads TGTGCCAGCTCTCGACTAGCGGGGCCCCTGGAGCAGTACTTC.

The chain couples TRBV28 to TRBJ1-1, with D unresolved. The CDR3 covers 14 residues. Germline CDR1 and CDR2: MDHEN and SYDVKM. V was trimmed by 9 bases and J by 1 base, leaving 15 bases between them. In DNA, the CDR3 is TGTGCCAGTACGATAAATCGAGGGAACACTGAAGCTTTCTTT. It encodes CASTINRGNTEAFF.

The chain carries TRBV7-6 and TRBJ2-1; D is possibly TRBD2 (6 bases). The germline V gene has CDR1 SGHVS and CDR2 FNYEAQ. The CDR3 is 17 residues long. V lost 1 base and J lost 1, with 14 bases in between. The CDR3 protein is CASSLGSSETSYNEQFF. As DNA, the CDR3 is TGTGCCAGCAGCTTAGGGTCTAGCGAGACTTCCTACAATGAGCAGTTCTTC. The whole variable domain, remainder taken from reference TRBV7-6 and TRBJ2-1, is GAGVSQSPRYKVTKRGQDVALRCDPISGHVSLYWYRQALGQGPEFLTYFNYEAQQDKSGLPNDRFSAERPEGSISTLTIQRTEQRDSAMYRCASSLGSSETSYNEQFFGPGTRLTVL.

The rearrangement joins TRBV2 to TRBJ1-1; a weak D match, TRBD1 (6 bases). This CDR3 has 12 amino acids. Trimming cost V 11 bases and J 4 bases, with 14 bases left between them. Germline values: CDR1 SNHLY, CDR2 FYNNEI. The CDR3 is CAGHREFTEAFF. CDR3 nucleotides: TGTGCCGGCCACAGGGAGTTCACTGAAGCTTTCTTT.

The chain has TRBV18 and TRBJ2-2; D is undetermined. The CDR3 has 12 amino acids. Germline V CDR1 and CDR2: KGHSH, LQKENI. Trimming removed 3 bases at V and 9 bases at J, with 8 bases between. This chain's CDR3 is CASSPLSRELFF. In DNA, the CDR3 is TGTGCCAGCTCACCCCTTTCACGGGAGCTGTTTTTT.

The V call is TRBV4-1, the J call TRBJ1-4; a possible D gene is TRBD1 (5 bases). There are 16 residues in the CDR3. The V and J ends lost 1 base and 8 bases respectively, with 17 bases between them. In germline, CDR1 is MGHRA, CDR2 YSYEKL. CDR3 region: CASSQAWGGVDEKLFF. CDR3 DNA: TGCGCCAGCAGCCAAGCCTGGGGGGGGGTGGACGAAAAACTGTTTTTT.

The chain recombines TRBV3-1 (or the pseudogene TRBV3-2) with TRBJ2-3; D gene unclear. CDR1 is LGHDT, CDR2 YNNKEL, per germline (reference sequence). The CDR3 runs to 14 residues. V lost 7 bases and J lost 0, with 11 bases in between. CDR3 protein: CASTKQTSTDTQYF. The DNA of the CDR3 is TGTGCCAGCACAAAGCAGACTAGCACAGATACGCAGTATTTT.

The J gene is TRBJ2-7, the V gene TRBV10-3; 9 bases agree with TRBD2. Germline V gene sequence: CDR1 ENHRY, CDR2 SYGVKD. The CDR3 loop spans 13 amino acids. Trimming removed 8 bases from V and 5 bases from J; junction bases left unmatched: 7. DNA of the CDR3: TGTGCCATCTCAGAGCGGGAGGACGACGAGCAGTACTTC. Its translation: CAISEREDDEQYF.

This clone was seen a handful of times. The chain combines TRBV7-9 with TRBJ2-7, with TRBD2 matching over 10 bases. Losses at the gene ends were 6 bases for V and 9 bases for J; bases not matched to a gene: 8. CDR1 is SEHNR, CDR2 FQNEAQ, per germline (reference sequence). There are 13 residues in the CDR3. CDR3 nucleotides: TGTGCCAGCAGGCTAGCGGGAGAATCGGGGCAGTACTTC. It is translated as CASRLAGESGQYF.

The V gene is TRBV27, the J gene TRBJ2-3, with 9 bases identical to TRBD1. The CDR3 runs 15 residues. CDR1 MNHEY and CDR2 SMNVEV come from the germline V gene (reference sequence). Trimming at V came to 3 bases and at J to 4 bases, leaving 5 bases not matched to a gene. Here the CDR3 reads CASSFGTGRSDTQYF. As DNA, the CDR3 is TGTGCCAGCAGTTTTGGGACAGGGCGGTCAGATACGCAGTATTTT.

The rearrangement joins TRBV3-1 (or the pseudogene TRBV3-2) to TRBJ1-1, with 7 bases identical to TRBD1. This CDR3 comprises 12 residues. V was clipped by 4 bases and J by 8 bases; unmatched bases: 4. From germline, CDR1 is LGHDT and CDR2 YNNKEL (reference sequence). The CDR3 protein is CASSPPDREAFF. The CDR3 bases are TGTGCCAGCAGCCCCCCGGACAGGGAAGCTTTCTTT.

This clone showed up just a few times. The chain carries TRBV19 and TRBJ2-7; a possible D gene is TRBD1 (8 bases). The V gene lost 3 bases and the J gene lost 6 bases, with 21 bases spanning the gap. CDR1 LNHDA and CDR2 SQIVND come from the germline V gene (reference sequence). This CDR3 comprises 16 residues. This CDR3 is CASSIGQGAGVSEQYF. The DNA for the CDR3 is TGTGCCAGTAGTATCGGACAGGGTGCGGGAGTTTCCGAGCAGTACTTC. Based on the CDR3 plus reference TRBV19 and TRBJ2-7, the full variable domain is DGGITQSPKYLFRKEGQNVTLSCEQNLNHDAMYWYRQDPGQGLRLIYYSQIVNDFQKGDIAEGYSVSREKKESFPLTVTSAQKNPTAFYLCASSIGQGAGVSEQYFGPGTRLTVT.

The V call is TRBV6-4, the J call TRBJ2-1, with 11 bases that match TRBD2. Germline CDR1 is MRHNA and CDR2 is SNTAGT. Unmatched junction bases numbered 5, after V lost 2 bases and J lost 8 bases. CDR3 size: 15 residues. CDR3 protein: CASSDLAGGGDEQFF. DNA for the CDR3: TGTGCCAGCAGTGACCTAGCGGGAGGCGGCGATGAGCAGTTCTTC.

V is TRBV6-1 and J is TRBJ1-5; 7 bases are shared with TRBD1. CDR1 is MNHNS and CDR2 is SASEGT in the germline V gene. Trimming cost V 1 base and J 0 bases; bases outside gene matches: 6. The CDR3 spans 17 residues. The CDR3 DNA reads as TGTGCCAGCAGTGAAGGGGGACAGTCCTATAGCAATCAGCCCCAGCATTTT. It encodes CASSEGGQSYSNQPQHF.

The CDR3 sequence: CASSESSGWSGELFF. Here the CDR3 DNA reads TGTGCCAGCAGTGAGTCTTCAGGGTGGTCCGGGGAGCTGTTTTTT. The genes are TRBV2 and TRBJ2-2, with a possible D match to TRBD1 (5 bases). Germline-derived CDR1 and CDR2 are SNHLY and FYNNEI. V gave up 3 bases and J gave up 6 bases, with 14 bases separating them. The CDR3 runs to 15 residues.

The CDR3 here is CSARQNTEAFF. CDR3 DNA: TGCAGCGCCCGACAGAACACTGAAGCTTTCTTT. The chain couples TRBV29-1 to TRBJ1-1; D is ambiguous. This CDR3 comprises 11 residues. V was shortened by 7 bases and J by 1 base, with 7 bases between the two germline ends. Germline V CDR1 and CDR2: SQVTM, ANQGSEA.

This clone was detected once. V usage is TRBV20-1 and J usage is TRBJ1-5; D uncertain. V was trimmed by 3 bases and J by 5 bases, leaving 17 bases between them. Germline CDR1 reads DFQATT; CDR2 reads SNEGSKA (reference sequence). The CDR3 loop spans 15 amino acids. CDR3 residues: CSASTRTDEYQPQHF. As DNA, the CDR3 is TGCAGTGCTAGTACGCGGACGGATGAATATCAGCCCCAGCATTTT.

V usage is TRBV6-6 and J usage is TRBJ2-1, with 10 bases matching TRBD1. This CDR3 has 16 residues. V lost 6 bases and J lost 5; bases outside the gene matches: 10. From germline, CDR1 is MNHNY and CDR2 SVGAGI (reference sequence). The CDR3 sequence is CASSTTGTGAHNEQFF. CDR3 DNA: TGTGCCAGCAGCACAACCGGGACAGGGGCCCACAATGAGCAGTTCTTC.

This clone has a handful of counts. The V call is TRBV5-1, the J call TRBJ2-6; weak D call: TRBD2 (5 bases). The CDR3 has 16 residues. Germline lookup yields CDR1 SGHRS and CDR2 YFSETQ. V lost 4 bases and J 0 bases, leaving 11 bases between the germline ends. The CDR3 reads CASSLGLSSGANVLTF. CDR3 coding DNA: TGCGCCAGCAGCCTCGGACTCTCCTCTGGGGCCAACGTCCTGACTTTC.

This clone was observed a few times. The rearrangement joins TRBV2 to TRBJ2-7; 8 nucleotides align to TRBD2. CDR3 size: 17 residues. Looked up from germline, CDR1 is SNHLY and CDR2 is FYNNEI. The V segment lost 4 bases and the J segment 0 bases; nucleotides outside the gene matches: 11. CDR3 amino acids: CASSGNSGAWSSYEQYF. In nucleotides, the CDR3 is TGTGCCAGCAGTGGCAATAGCGGGGCGTGGAGCTCCTACGAGCAGTACTTC.

The rearrangement links TRBV7-2 to TRBJ2-3; D ambiguous. CDR1 is SGHTA and CDR2 is FQGNSA in the germline V gene. This CDR3 is 12 amino acids long. The ends were cut back, 1 base at V and 5 bases at J, with 4 bases in the middle. The CDR3 spells CASSLEVDTQYF. The CDR3 bases are TGTGCCAGCAGCTTAGAGGTAGATACGCAGTATTTT.

The gene calls are TRBV28 and TRBJ2-7, with D unresolved. V was pared by 6 bases and J by 5 bases, with 11 bases between. Germline CDR1 MDHEN, CDR2 SYDVKM. The CDR3 sequence is 12 residues long. Here the CDR3 DNA reads TGTGCCAGCAGAACCGGGTTAAACGAGCAGTACTTC. Protein: CASRTGLNEQYF.

This chain connects TRBV5-1 to TRBJ1-1; 8 nucleotides line up with TRBD1. V was clipped by 0 bases and J by 6 bases; unmatched bases: 7. CDR3 length: 15 amino acids. CDR1 is SGHRS, CDR2 YFSETQ, per germline. This CDR3 is CASSLAPGGVAEAFF. DNA for the CDR3: TGCGCCAGCAGCTTGGCCCCAGGGGGCGTGGCTGAAGCTTTCTTT.

This clone is large within its sample. The chain has TRBV5-1 and TRBJ1-5; no firm D call. In germline, CDR1 is SGHRS, CDR2 YFSETQ. This CDR3 has 15 residues. The V end was cut by 0 bases, the J end by 5 bases, with 12 bases between. CDR3 residues: CASSLASTADQPQHF. CDR3 nucleotide sequence: TGCGCCAGCAGCTTGGCCAGTACAGCCGATCAGCCCCAGCATTTT.

This rearrangement joins TRBV2 to TRBJ2-1; D uncertain. CDR1 is SNHLY and CDR2 is FYNNEI in the germline V gene. The CDR3 runs to 13 residues. V was cut by 7 bases and J by 4 bases, with 11 bases left in between. The CDR3, as DNA: TGTGCCAGCATTTCTCGGAATTACAATGAGCAGTTCTTC. Encoded protein: CASISRNYNEQFF.

This clone was found a few times. The chain uses TRBV3-1 (or the pseudogene TRBV3-2) and TRBJ1-3, with 9 bases aligning to TRBD1. The CDR3 has 16 residues. V trimming: 1 base; J trimming: 4 bases; junction bases outside the gene matches: 5. The germline V gene encodes CDR1 LGHDT and CDR2 YNNKEL (reference sequence). As DNA, the CDR3 is TGTGCCAGCAGCCAAGTACAGGGGGCGCCGGGAAACACCATATATTTT. Protein product: CASSQVQGAPGNTIYF.

CDR3 protein: CASSEWTSGIYNEQFF. The CDR3 region has the DNA TGTGCCAGCAGTGAGTGGACTAGCGGGATCTACAATGAGCAGTTCTTC. This chain connects TRBV2 to TRBJ2-1, with 12 bases matching TRBD2. The V segment lost 3 bases and the J segment 3 bases; nucleotides outside the gene matches: 3. CDR1 and CDR2 (germline): SNHLY, FYNNEI. The CDR3 totals 16 residues.

This clone turned up a few times. This rearrangement joins TRBV3-1 (or the pseudogene TRBV3-2) to TRBJ2-7; D is perhaps TRBD2 (6 bases). Germline lookup yields CDR1 LGHDT and CDR2 YNNKEL (reference sequence). The CDR3 extends over 13 amino acids. Trimming shortened V by 0 bases and J by 3 bases, and 6 bases separated the two germline ends. The CDR3 spells CASSQEGGYEQYF. The CDR3 DNA follows: TGTGCCAGCAGCCAAGAGGGAGGCTACGAGCAGTACTTC.